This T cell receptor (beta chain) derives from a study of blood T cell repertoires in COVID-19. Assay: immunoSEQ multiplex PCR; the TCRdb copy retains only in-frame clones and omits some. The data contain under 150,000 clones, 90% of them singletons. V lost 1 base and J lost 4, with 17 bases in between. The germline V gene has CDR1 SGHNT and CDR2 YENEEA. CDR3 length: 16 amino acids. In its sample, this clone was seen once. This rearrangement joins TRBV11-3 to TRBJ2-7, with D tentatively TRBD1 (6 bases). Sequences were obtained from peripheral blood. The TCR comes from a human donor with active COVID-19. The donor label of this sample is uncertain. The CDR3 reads CASSLGSAGDPYEQYF. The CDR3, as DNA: TGTGCCAGCAGCTTAGGGTCGGCAGGGGACCCATACGAGCAGTACTTC.